Listed below are T cell receptor beta chains from one sample, sequenced in a study of cytomegalovirus exposure and HLA in healthy donors. Sequencing used immunoSEQ multiplex PCR; TCRdb keeps in-frame clones, though not all of them. The sample shows roughly 180,000 clones, 84% of them seen only once. What was sequenced was PBMCs. Receptor source: a man aged 25 to 40 in good health and CMV-seronegative. CDR3s include the opening cysteine and the closing phenylalanine or tryptophan. The D gene is left open where the match is weak. Clone size appears in some rows only: once, few, many, or a class for an expanded clone.

>TRBJ1-2|NA|NA|TRBV6-5
TGTGCCAGCAGTTACGGGTTGGGGCAGGACTATGGCTACACCTTC
CASSYGLGQDYGYTF
>TRBJ1-1|few|NA|TRBV6-1
TGTGCCAGCAGTGAACCCCTTCGGGATAACACTGAAGCTTTCTTT
CASSEPLRDNTEAFF
>TRBJ2-2|once|NA|TRBV29-1
TGCAGCGCCGAAAGGCAGGACATGAACACCGGGGAGCTGTTTTTT
CSAERQDMNTGELFF
>TRBJ2-4|NA|TRBD1|TRBV4-1
TGCGCCAGCAGCCAAGGACAGGGACCCAAAAACATTCAGTACTTC
CASSQGQGPKNIQYF
>TRBJ2-5|once|NA|TRBV5-5
TGTGCCAGCAGCTTGGGGCGAGGGCCCAAGGTGGAGACCCAGTACTTC
CASSLGRGPKVETQYF
>TRBJ2-7|NA|TRBD1|TRBV2
TGTGCCACCACCCGGGACAGGGGATACGAGCAGTACTTC
CATTRDRGYEQYF
>TRBJ1-2|NA|TRBD1|TRBV2
TGTGCCAGCAGAGGGGGGTTGCAGGGGGAATGGGCTGGCTACACCTTC
CASRGGLQGEWAGYTF
>TRBJ2-3|NA|TRBD1|TRBV7-6
TGTGCCAGCAGCTTAGACCCTTCGGGACAGGGTCTAGGTTTAACAGATACGCAGTATTTT
CASSLDPSGQGLGLTDTQYF
>TRBJ1-2|NA|NA|TRBV7-8
TGTGCCAGCAGCCCCTCAGGGTTAGCCTATGGCTACACCTTC
CASSPSGLAYGYTF
>TRBJ2-2|NA|TRBD1|TRBV7-6
TGTGCCAGCAGCCCCGACGTCGGGACAGGACTTCTCGGGGAGCTGTTTTTT
CASSPDVGTGLLGELFF
>TRBJ2-2|NA|TRBD2|TRBV25-1
TGTGCCAGCAGTGAATATGGGAGGGATGGAACCGGGGAGCTGTTTTTT
CASSEYGRDGTGELFF
>TRBJ2-7|NA|NA|TRBV21-1
TGTGCCAGCAGCACAAAATCCACCCCCGTGGCAGCAAAGGGGTCTTGGGGTTCCTACGAGCAGTACTTC
CASSTKSTPVAAKGSWGSYEQYF
>TRBJ1-1|NA|NA|TRBV5-1
TGCGCCAGCAGCTTGTCCGAGGGCGCAGGAGCTTTCTTT
CASSLSEGAGAFF
>TRBJ2-3|NA|TRBD2|TRBV19
TGTGCCAGTAGTATCCTAGCGGGAACCGCCCTCACAGATACGCAGTATTTT
CASSILAGTALTDTQYF
>TRBJ2-7|NA|TRBD2|TRBV5-5
TGTGCCAGCAGCCGACTAGCGGGGATCTACGAGCAGTACTTC
CASSRLAGIYEQYF
>TRBJ1-3|NA|NA|TRBV25-1
TGTGCCAGCAGTGAAGGGGGGGTACCTGGAAACACCATATATTTT
CASSEGGVPGNTIYF
>TRBJ2-3|NA|TRBD2|TRBV9
TGTGCCAGCAGCGCCGGACTAGGAGGACGGACAGATACGCAGTATTTT
CASSAGLGGRTDTQYF
>TRBJ1-4|NA|NA|TRBV12-5
TGTGCTAGTGGCCCGGGGGAGACAACTAATGAAAAACTGTTTTTT
CASGPGETTNEKLFF
>TRBJ2-1|NA|NA|TRBV18
TGTGCCAGCTCACAGGGAGATGAGCAGTTCTTC
CASSQGDEQFF
>TRBJ1-1|NA|NA|TRBV18
TGTGCCAGCTCACCGGACAGTCTGAACACTGAAGCTTTCTTT
CASSPDSLNTEAFF
>TRBJ1-1|NA|NA|TRBV6-4
TGTGCCAGCAGTCGAGCCCGGGGCACTGAAGCTTTCTTT
CASSRARGTEAFF
>TRBJ1-5|NA|TRBD1|TRBV18
TGTGCCAGCTCCCTGGACAGGGGGGGTAATCAGCCCCAGCATTTT
CASSLDRGGNQPQHF
>TRBJ1-1|NA|NA|TRBV14
TGTGCCAGCAGCCAAGTCGAGTTAGGGAGGGGTCGGACTGAAGCTTTCTTT
CASSQVELGRGRTEAFF
>TRBJ1-5|once|NA|TRBV23-1
TGCGCCAGCAGTCAATCCCGGGGGGCCAGCAATCAGCCCCAGCATTTT
CASSQSRGASNQPQHF
>TRBJ2-6|NA|NA|TRBV5-1
TGCGCCAGCAGCTTGGCCGCCAACAGGGTTGGGGCCAACGTCCTGACTTTC
CASSLAANRVGANVLTF
>TRBJ2-3|NA|NA|TRBV28
TGTGCCAGCACCCTGAGCGACAGTTGGGCAGATACGCAGTATTTT
CASTLSDSWADTQYF
>TRBJ2-1|NA|TRBD1|TRBV7-8
TGTGCCAGCAGTCAGGGGGTACGAGAAGGGAATGAGCAGTTCTTC
CASSQGVREGNEQFF
>TRBJ1-1|NA|TRBD1|TRBV7-9
TGTGCCAGCACCGAAGGGGGCAGGGACACTGAAGCTTTCTTT
CASTEGGRDTEAFF
>TRBJ2-1|once|TRBD2|TRBV4-1
TGCGCCAGCAGCCAAGGACCAAGGCCTAGCGGGGGGTATGAGCAGTTCTTC
CASSQGPRPSGGYEQFF
>TRBJ2-1|NA|TRBD2|TRBV11-3
TGTGCCAGCAGCTCGACTAGCGGGAGGCCTAATGAGCAGTTCTTC
CASSSTSGRPNEQFF
>TRBJ2-7|NA|NA|TRBV18
TGTGCCACCGAACTTGCGACAGGCTACGAGCAGTACTTC
CATELATGYEQYF
>TRBJ2-1|NA|TRBD2|TRBV5-4
TGTGCCAGCAGCTCCGGACTAGCGGGATTGGCCAATGAGCAGTTCTTC
CASSSGLAGLANEQFF
>TRBJ2-7|NA|TRBD2|TRBV4-1
TGCGCCAGCAGCCAAGAGGCGGGAGGCTATAGGGAGCAGTACTTC
CASSQEAGGYREQYF